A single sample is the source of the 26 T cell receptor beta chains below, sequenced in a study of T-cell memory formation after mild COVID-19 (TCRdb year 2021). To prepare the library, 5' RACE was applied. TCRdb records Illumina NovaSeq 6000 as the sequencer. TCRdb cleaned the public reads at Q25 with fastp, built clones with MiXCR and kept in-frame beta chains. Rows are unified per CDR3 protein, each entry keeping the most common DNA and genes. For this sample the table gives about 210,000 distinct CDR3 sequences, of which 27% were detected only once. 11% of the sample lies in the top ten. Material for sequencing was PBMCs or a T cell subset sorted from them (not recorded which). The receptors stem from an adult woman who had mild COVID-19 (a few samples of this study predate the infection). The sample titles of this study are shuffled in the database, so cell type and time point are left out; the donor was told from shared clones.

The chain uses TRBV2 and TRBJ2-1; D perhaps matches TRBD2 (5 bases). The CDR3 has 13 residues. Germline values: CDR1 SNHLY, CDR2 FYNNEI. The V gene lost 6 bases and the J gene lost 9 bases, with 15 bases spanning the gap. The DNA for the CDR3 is TGTGCCAGCAGCGATATACTAGTTACTGAGCAGTTCTTC. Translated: CASSDILVTEQFF.

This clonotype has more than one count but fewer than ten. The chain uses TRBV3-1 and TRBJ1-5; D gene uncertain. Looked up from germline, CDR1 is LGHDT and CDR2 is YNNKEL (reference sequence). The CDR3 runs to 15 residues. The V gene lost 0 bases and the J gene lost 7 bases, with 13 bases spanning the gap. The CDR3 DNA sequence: TGTGCCAGCAGCCAAGATGAGGGTTTCGGACAGCCCCAGCATTTT. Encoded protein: CASSQDEGFGQPQHF.

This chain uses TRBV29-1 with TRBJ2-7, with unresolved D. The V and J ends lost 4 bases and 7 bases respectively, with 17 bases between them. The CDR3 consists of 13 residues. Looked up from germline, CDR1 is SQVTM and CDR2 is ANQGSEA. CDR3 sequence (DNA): TGCAGCGTTGTTGTGAGTGCCGCAGAAGAGCAGTACTTC. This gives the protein CSVVVSAAEEQYF.

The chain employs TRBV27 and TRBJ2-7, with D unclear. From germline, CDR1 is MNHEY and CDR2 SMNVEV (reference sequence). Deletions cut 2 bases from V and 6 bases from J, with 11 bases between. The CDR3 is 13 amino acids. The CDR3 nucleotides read TGTGCCAGCAGTTTACAGGTGAAGGGCGAGCAGTACTTC. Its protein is CASSLQVKGEQYF.

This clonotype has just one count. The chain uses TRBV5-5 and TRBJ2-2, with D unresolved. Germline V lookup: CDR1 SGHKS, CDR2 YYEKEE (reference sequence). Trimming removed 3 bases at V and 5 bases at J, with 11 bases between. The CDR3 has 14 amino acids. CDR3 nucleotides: TGTGCCAGCAGCTGGGTTTTCAGTACCGGGGAGCTGTTTTTT. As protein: CASSWVFSTGELFF.

The CDR3 loop is CSGQGGGTDTQYF. The CDR3 DNA is TGCAGCGGCCAGGGGGGAGGCACAGATACGCAGTATTTT. The chain joins TRBV29-1 to TRBJ2-3; a possible D gene is TRBD1 (7 bases). Trimming pared 7 bases from V and 1 base from J, leaving 12 bases between. CDR1 and CDR2 from the germline V gene are SQVTM and ANQGSEA. The CDR3 extends over 13 amino acids.

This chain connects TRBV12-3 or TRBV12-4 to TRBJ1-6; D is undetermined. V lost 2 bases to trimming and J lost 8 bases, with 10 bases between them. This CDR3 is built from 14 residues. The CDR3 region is CASSLWAGDSPLHF. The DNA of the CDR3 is TGTGCCAGCAGTTTATGGGCGGGTGATTCACCCCTCCACTTT.

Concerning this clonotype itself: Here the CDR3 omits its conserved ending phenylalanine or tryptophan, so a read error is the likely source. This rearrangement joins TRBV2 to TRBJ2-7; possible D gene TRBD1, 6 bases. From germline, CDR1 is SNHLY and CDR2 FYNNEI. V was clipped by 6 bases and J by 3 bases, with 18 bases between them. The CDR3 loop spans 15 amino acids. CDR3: CASSPGDYRGYEQYI. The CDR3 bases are TGTGCCAGCAGCCCAGGGGATTATAGGGGCTACGAGCAGTACATC.

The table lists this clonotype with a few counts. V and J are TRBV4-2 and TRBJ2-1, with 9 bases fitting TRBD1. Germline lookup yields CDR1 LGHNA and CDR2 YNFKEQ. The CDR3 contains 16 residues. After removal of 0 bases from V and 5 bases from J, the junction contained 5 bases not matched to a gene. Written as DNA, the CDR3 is TGTGCCAGCAGCCAAGACTGGGACAGGGCCAACAATGAGCAGTTCTTC. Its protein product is CASSQDWDRANNEQFF.

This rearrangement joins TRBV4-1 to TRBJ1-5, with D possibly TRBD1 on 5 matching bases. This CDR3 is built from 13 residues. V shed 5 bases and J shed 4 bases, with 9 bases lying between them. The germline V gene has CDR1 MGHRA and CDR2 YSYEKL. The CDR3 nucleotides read TGCGCCAGCAGCGGGACGGAGAATCAGCCCCAGCATTTT. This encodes CASSGTENQPQHF.

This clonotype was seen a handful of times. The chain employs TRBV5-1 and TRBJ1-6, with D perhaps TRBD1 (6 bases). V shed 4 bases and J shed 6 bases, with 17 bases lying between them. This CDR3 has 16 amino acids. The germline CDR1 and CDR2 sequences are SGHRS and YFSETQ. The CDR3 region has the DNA TGCGCCAGCAGCCCGACGGCAGCAGGGGTTAATTCACCCCTCCACTTT. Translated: CASSPTAAGVNSPLHF.

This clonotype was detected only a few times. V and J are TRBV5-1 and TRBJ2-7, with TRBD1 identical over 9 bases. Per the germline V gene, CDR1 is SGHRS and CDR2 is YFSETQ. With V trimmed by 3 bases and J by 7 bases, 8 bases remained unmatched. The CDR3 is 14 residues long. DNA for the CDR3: TGCGCCAGCAGCTCAGGGACAGGGTCGGGGGAGCAGTACTTC. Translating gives CASSSGTGSGEQYF.

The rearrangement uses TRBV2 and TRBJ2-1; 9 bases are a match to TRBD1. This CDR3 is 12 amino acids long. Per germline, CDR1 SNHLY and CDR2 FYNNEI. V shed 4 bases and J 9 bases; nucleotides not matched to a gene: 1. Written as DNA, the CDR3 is TGTGCCAGCAGTGTACAGGGGGCTGAGCAGTTCTTC. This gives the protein CASSVQGAEQFF.

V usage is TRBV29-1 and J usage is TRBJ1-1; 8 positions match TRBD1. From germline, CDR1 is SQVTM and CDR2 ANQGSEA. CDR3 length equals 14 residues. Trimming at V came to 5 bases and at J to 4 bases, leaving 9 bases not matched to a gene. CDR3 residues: CSVLPGGAGTEAFF. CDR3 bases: TGCAGCGTTTTACCAGGGGGCGCGGGCACTGAAGCTTTCTTT.

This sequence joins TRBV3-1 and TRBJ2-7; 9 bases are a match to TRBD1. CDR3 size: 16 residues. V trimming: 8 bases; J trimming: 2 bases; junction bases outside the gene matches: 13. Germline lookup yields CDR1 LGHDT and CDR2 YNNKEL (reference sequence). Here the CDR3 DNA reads TGTGCCAGCCCGGGACAGGGTCAACTAGGAGCCTACGAGCAGTACTTC. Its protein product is CASPGQGQLGAYEQYF.

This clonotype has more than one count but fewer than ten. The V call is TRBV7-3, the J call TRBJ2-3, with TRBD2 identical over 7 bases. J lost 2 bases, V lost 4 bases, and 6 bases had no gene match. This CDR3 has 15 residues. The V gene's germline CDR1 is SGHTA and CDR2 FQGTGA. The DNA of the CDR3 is TGTGCCAGCAGCTCCACCGGGACTACCACAGATACGCAGTATTTT. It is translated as CASSSTGTTTDTQYF.

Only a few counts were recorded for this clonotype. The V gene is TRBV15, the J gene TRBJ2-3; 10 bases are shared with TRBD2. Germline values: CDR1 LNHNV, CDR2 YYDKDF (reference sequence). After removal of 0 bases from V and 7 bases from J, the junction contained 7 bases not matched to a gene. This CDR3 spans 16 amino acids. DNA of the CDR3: TGTGCCACCAGCAGAGAGTTTAGCGGGGGGACCAATACGCAGTATTTT. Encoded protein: CATSREFSGGTNTQYF.

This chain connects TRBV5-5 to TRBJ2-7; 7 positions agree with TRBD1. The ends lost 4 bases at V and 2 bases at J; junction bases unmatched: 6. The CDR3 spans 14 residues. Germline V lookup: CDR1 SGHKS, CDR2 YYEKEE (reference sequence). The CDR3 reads CASSHPQGAYEQYF. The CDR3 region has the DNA TGTGCCAGCAGCCACCCGCAGGGGGCCTACGAGCAGTACTTC.

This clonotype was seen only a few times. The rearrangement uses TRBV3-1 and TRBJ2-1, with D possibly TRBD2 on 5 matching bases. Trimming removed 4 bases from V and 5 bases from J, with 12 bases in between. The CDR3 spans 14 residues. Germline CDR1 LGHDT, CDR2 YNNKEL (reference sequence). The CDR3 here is CASSRGPGNNEQFF. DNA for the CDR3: TGTGCCAGCAGCCGCGGGCCAGGAAACAATGAGCAGTTCTTC.

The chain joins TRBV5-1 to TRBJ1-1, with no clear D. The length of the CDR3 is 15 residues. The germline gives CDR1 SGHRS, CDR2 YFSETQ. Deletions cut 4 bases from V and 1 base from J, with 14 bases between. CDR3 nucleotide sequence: TGCGCCAGCAGCCCGGTCATGTCTGGGAACACTGAAGCTTTCTTT. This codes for CASSPVMSGNTEAFF. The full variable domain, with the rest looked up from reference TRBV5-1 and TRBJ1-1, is KAGVTQTPRYLIKTRGQQVTLSCSPISGHRSVSWYQQTPGQGLQFLFEYFSETQRNKGNFPGRFSGRQFSNSRSEMNVSTLELGDSALYLCASSPVMSGNTEAFFGQGTRLTVV.

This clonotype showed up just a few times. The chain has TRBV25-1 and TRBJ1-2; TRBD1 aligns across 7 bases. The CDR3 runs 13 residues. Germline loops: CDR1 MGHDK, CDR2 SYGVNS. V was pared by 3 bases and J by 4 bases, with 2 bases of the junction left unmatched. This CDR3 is CASSEGDSYGYTF. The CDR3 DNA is TGTGCCAGCAGTGAGGGGGACAGCTATGGCTACACCTTC.

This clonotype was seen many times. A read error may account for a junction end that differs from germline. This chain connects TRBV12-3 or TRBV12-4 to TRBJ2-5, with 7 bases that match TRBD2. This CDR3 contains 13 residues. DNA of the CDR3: TGCGCCAGCAGCTTGGGGGGGCAAGAGACCCAGTACTTC. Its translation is CASSLGGQETQYF.

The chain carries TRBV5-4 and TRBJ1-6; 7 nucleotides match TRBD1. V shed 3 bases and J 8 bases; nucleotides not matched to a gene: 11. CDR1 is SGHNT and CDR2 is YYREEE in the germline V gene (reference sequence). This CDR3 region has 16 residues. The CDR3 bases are TGTGCCAGCAGCTCCGGGCAGGCAGGGGGGTATTCACCCCTCCACTTT. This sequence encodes CASSSGQAGGYSPLHF.

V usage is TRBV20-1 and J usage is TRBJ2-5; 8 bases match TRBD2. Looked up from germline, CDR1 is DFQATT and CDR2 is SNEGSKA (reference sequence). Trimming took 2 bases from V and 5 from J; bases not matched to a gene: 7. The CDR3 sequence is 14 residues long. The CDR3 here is CSARSLAGGETQYF. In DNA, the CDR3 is TGCAGTGCTAGATCGCTGGCGGGAGGTGAGACCCAGTACTTC.

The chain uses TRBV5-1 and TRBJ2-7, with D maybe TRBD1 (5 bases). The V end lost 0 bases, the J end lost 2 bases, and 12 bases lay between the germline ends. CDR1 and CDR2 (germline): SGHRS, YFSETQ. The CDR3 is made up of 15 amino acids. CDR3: CASSLEPGSTYEQYF. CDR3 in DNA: TGCGCCAGCAGCTTGGAGCCAGGGTCCACCTACGAGCAGTACTTC.

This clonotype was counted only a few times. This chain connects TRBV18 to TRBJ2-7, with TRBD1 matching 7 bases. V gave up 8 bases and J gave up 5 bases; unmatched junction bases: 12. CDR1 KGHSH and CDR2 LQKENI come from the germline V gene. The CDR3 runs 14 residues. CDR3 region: CASRRRDRIDEQYF. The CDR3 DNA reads TGTGCCAGCCGCCGCCGGGACAGAATAGACGAGCAGTACTTC. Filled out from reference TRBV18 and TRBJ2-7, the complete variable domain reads NAGVMQNPRHLVRRRGQEARLRCSPMKGHSHVYWYRQLPEEGLKFMVYLQKENIIDESGMPKERFSAEFPKEGPSILRIQQVVRGDSAAYFCASRRRDRIDEQYFGPGTRLTVT.